This record concerns one T cell receptor (beta chain) sequence. This clonotype has just a few counts. It has no known antigen specificity. No base quality values were provided; no much bigger clone lies one nucleotide off. The data derive from a study of T cell repertoires in cytomegalovirus infection (dated by TCRdb to about 2019). Some background on the complete study: Donor HLA type was relevant to the analysis, because carriage of CMV infection together with the matching HLA type was indicated by public TCR beta signatures.

Compared with germline, V lacks 5 bases and J lacks 5 bases; bases without a gene match: 6. As encoded in the germline V gene, CDR1 is SGHTA while CDR2 is FQGNSA. The CDR3 starts with the cysteine, ends with the phenylalanine, and has 14 residues. The kept DNA is CDR3 alone, 42 bases in frame from the first base. These reads were obtained on an Illumina HiSeq 1500. The public sequencing data were trimmed at Q25 with fastp and processed into clonotypes with MiXCR by TCRdb, which kept only in-frame beta chains. Each CDR3 protein gets just one entry, which takes the most common genes and DNA from the rows behind it. In all, the sample holds some 120,000 distinct CDR3 sequences, and 10% of those were seen once. The ten largest clones add up to 31% of the sample. What the study reported, not specific to this receptor: The ex vivo response was dominated by HLA-C-restricted CMV-specific TCR beta clonotypes, which also provided the single most frequent clonotype in two of eight donors. In both this cohort and an independent roughly 350-donor cohort, the cumulative frequency of public TCR beta family members distinguished carriers of CMV infection plus the relevant HLA type.

This sequence uses TRBV7-2 and TRBJ2-1, and 7 junctional nucleotides match TRBD1. Material: PBMCs, sequenced either directly or after in vitro stimulation (not recorded which). The sequence was collected from a human donor in good health (CMV status not recorded). Some clones in this sample may be carry-over from other donors' samples. CDR3 loop: CASSNRGVHNEQFF. The DNA sequence is as follows: TGTGCCAGCAGCAACAGGGGCGTGCACAATGAGCAGTTCTTC.